Listed here is a single TCR beta chain. Its antigen is currently unknown. The length of the CDR3 is 15 residues. The V end lost 3 bases, the J end lost 4 bases, and 17 bases lay between the germline ends. CDR1 is SGHKS and CDR2 is YYEKEE in the germline V gene (reference sequence). These data are taken from a study of post-analysis software for immune sequencing data. Findings and limits, study-wide: Relative to controls, patients had about 5 TRBV segments at higher frequency, with TRBV5-6, TRBV5-1 and TRBV20-1 among these.

Prepared TCR beta cDNA libraries contained unique molecular identifiers. MiXCR was run by TCRdb on the PCR reads, yielding one entry per CDR3 protein. The top ten hold approximately 4.3% of the sample, which has about 820,000 distinct CDR3 sequences, 53% seen once. The specimen sequenced was blood. The source of this sequence is a girl aged 10-17 years with multiple sclerosis. The genes are TRBV5-5 and TRBJ2-7; D could derive from TRBD1 or TRBD2 (5 bases each). The CDR3 DNA sequence: TGTGCCAGCAGCTCGACGGGACGGCTTAGATACGAGCAGTACTTC. Translation gives CASSSTGRLRYEQYF.